The clone carrying this T cell receptor (beta chain) was observed a few times. The same CDR3 arises from other DNA sequences in this sample as well. CDR1 and CDR2 from the germline V gene are SGHVS and FQNEAQ. The CDR3 runs 14 residues. Between the trimmed V and J ends, which lost 1 base and 1 base, there was a span of 7 bases. immunoSEQ v3.0 was run at survey level. Libraries were prepared by immunoSEQ multiplex PCR; TCRdb keeps only in-frame clonotypes and omits some of them. Of some 28,000 clones listed, 75% to 95% are singletons. This entry is derived from a study of long-term antiretroviral therapy in people with HIV.

The J gene is TRBJ1-1, the V gene TRBV7-8; D not certain. This sample comprised unsorted PBMCs, obtained 5 to 5.5 years after starting antiretroviral therapy. The TCR originated in a woman aged 40 to 50 with HIV. In nucleotides, the CDR3 is TGTGCCAGCAGCTTAGGGTCTGAGAACACTGAAGCTTTCTTT. This sequence encodes CASSLGSENTEAFF.